This T cell receptor beta chain was documented in a study of T cell repertoires and HLA-DP antigens. At the level of the study: In vitro CD4+ alloreactivity was against HeLa-presented HLA-DP. Pre-culture CD4+ samples used roughly 1,100 ng DNA versus about 0.2 ug for CD137+CD4+ sorts. Study outcomes and limitations: Responder cells were total CD4+ cells with a HeLa antigen-presenting system.

Purity of the untouched CD4+ T cells was roughly 98%. This table comes from immunoSEQ multiplex PCR, and its TCRdb copy is limited to in-frame clones, with some not included. Found here are approximately 90,000 clones, about 89% of them singletons; the top ten hold 1.7%. This CDR3 has 11 amino acids. Trimming took off 1 base at V and 8 bases at J, with 3 bases between the two ends. Per the germline V gene, CDR1 is LNHDA and CDR2 is SQIVND (reference sequence). Points on this clone: Its specificity is not known.

The chain links TRBV19 to TRBJ2-1; D not resolved. This receptor was obtained from a man aged 50-60 years in good health and CMV-seronegative. What was sequenced was CD4+ T cells from PBMCs. CDR3 region: CASSIAYEQFF. The CDR3 nucleotides read TGTGCCAGTAGTATAGCTTATGAGCAGTTCTTC. Supplemented by reference TRBV19 and TRBJ2-1, the full variable domain reads DGGITQSPKYLFRKEGQNVTLSCEQNLNHDAMYWYRQDPGQGLRLIYYSQIVNDFQKGDIAEGYSVSREKKESFPLTVTSAQKNPTAFYLCASSIAYEQFFGPGTRLTVL.